A selection of T cell receptor beta chains follows, all from one sample in a study of shared clonotypes between healthy human individuals. Clones were sequenced by immunoSEQ multiplex PCR, and TCRdb holds only the in-frame ones, with some missing. The data show 550,000 to 850,000 clones, around 72% seen once. The sequencing sample was made of memory CD4+ T cells sorted from blood. These receptor sequences come from a woman in her thirties in good health. Each CDR3 is given with its conserved first and last residue. The D gene is left open where the match is weak. Size is stated for part of the rows, as once, few or many counts, or as a class when the clone is expanded.

D	V	J	size	CDR3	DNA
.	TRBV29-1	TRBJ1-4	few	CSVVSVNEKLFF	TGCAGCGTTGTGTCCGTTAATGAAAAACTGTTTTTT
.	TRBV19	TRBJ2-7	once	CASGPGLSTYEQYF	TGTGCCAGTGGTCCGGGGCTCTCAACCTACGAGCAGTACTTC
.	TRBV5-1	TRBJ1-1	.	CASSLGLKNTEAFF	TGCGCCAGCAGCTTGGGACTGAAGAACACTGAAGCTTTCTTT
.	TRBV7-9	TRBJ2-1	.	CASSRLPEQFF	TGTGCCAGCAGCCGTCTCCCTGAGCAGTTCTTC
.	TRBV20-1	TRBJ2-7	many	CSAQDFYEQYF	TGCAGTGCTCAGGACTTCTACGAGCAGTACTTC
.	TRBV6-1	TRBJ1-3	.	CASSRPGATGNTIYF	TGTGCCAGCTCGCGACCCGGGGCGACGGGAAACACCATATATTTT
TRBD1	TRBV28	TRBJ2-1	.	CASSLGDRGREQFF	TGTGCCAGCAGTTTAGGGGACAGGGGTCGGGAGCAGTTCTTC
TRBD1	TRBV6-5	TRBJ1-2	.	CASSPGIGQGYGYTF	TGTGCCAGCAGCCCGGGGATAGGACAGGGTTATGGCTACACCTTC
.	TRBV11-2	TRBJ1-3	.	CASSLAGAGNTIYF	TGTGCCAGCAGCTTAGCTGGGGCTGGAAACACCATATATTTT
TRBD2	TRBV28	TRBJ2-5	few	CASSHSGRLQETQYF	TGTGCCAGCAGCCATAGCGGGAGGCTCCAAGAGACCCAGTACTTC
.	TRBV28	TRBJ2-3	few	CASSFARDTQYF	TGTGCCAGCAGTTTCGCCAGAGATACGCAGTATTTT
.	TRBV28	TRBJ2-6	.	CASSSIRSGANVLTF	TGTGCCAGCAGTTCTATCCGCTCTGGGGCCAACGTCCTGACTTTC
.	TRBV11-2	TRBJ2-7	few	CASSLAGDTYEQYF	TGTGCCAGCAGCTTAGCCGGGGATACCTACGAGCAGTACTTC
.	TRBV5-1	TRBJ2-5	once	CASSLGFQETQYF	TGCGCCAGCAGCTTGGGATTCCAAGAGACCCAGTACTTC
TRBD1	TRBV7-8	TRBJ2-7	.	CASSRQGQKSSYEQYF	TGTGCCAGCAGCAGACAGGGGCAGAAGAGCTCCTACGAGCAGTACTTC
TRBD1	TRBV28	TRBJ2-2	.	CASRNDRAQTGELFF	TGTGCCAGCAGAAATGACAGGGCTCAGACCGGGGAGCTGTTTTTT
.	TRBV5-6	TRBJ2-5	.	CASSLGFWGQRETQYF	TGTGCCAGCAGCTTGGGGTTTTGGGGGCAACGGGAGACCCAGTACTTC
TRBD1	TRBV5-1	TRBJ1-1	.	CASSFGPGTEATEAFF	TGCGCCAGCAGCTTCGGGCCCGGGACAGAGGCGACCGAAGCTTTCTTT
.	TRBV6-1	TRBJ1-4	.	CATAGATNEKLFF	TGTGCCACCGCAGGAGCAACTAATGAAAAACTGTTTTTT
.	TRBV5-1	TRBJ2-7	.	CASSLAPLEGGTSGPLWEQYF	TGCGCCAGCAGCTTGGCCCCCCTGGAAGGGGGCACTAGCGGACCCCTCTGGGAGCAGTACTTC
.	TRBV5-4	TRBJ2-7	.	CASSLAIYSSEQYF	TGTGCCAGCAGCTTGGCTATTTATAGCTCGGAGCAGTACTTC
.	TRBV19	TRBJ1-3	.	CASSIRGNTIYF	TGTGCCAGTAGTATCCGCGGAAACACCATATATTTT
TRBD1	TRBV28	TRBJ1-4	many	CASIPGWGTGSHSSGEKLFF	TGTGCCAGCATCCCCGGCTGGGGGACAGGAAGTCACAGTTCCGGTGAAAAACTGTTTTTT
.	TRBV19	TRBJ1-6	once	CASSGAEGLGSPLHF	TGTGCCAGTTCCGGGGCAGAGGGGCTTGGGTCACCCCTCCACTTT
.	TRBV27	TRBJ2-7	.	CASSLSGLRTEQYF	TGTGCCAGCAGTTTATCGGGACTTCGCACCGAGCAGTACTTC
TRBD1	TRBV28	TRBJ1-5	.	CASSLGTGSKAQHF	TGTGCCAGCAGTTTAGGGACAGGGTCAAAGGCCCAGCATTTT
TRBD2	TRBV7-3	TRBJ2-2	.	CASSQREGGELFF	TGTGCCAGCAGTCAGCGGGAGGGCGGGGAGCTGTTTTTT
.	TRBV4-2	TRBJ2-1	.	CASSQGGYNEQFF	TGTGCCAGCAGCCAAGGGGGGTACAATGAGCAGTTCTTC
.	TRBV18	TRBJ1-2	.	CASFTSTGSLGYTF	TGTGCCAGCTTCACCAGTACAGGCTCTCTAGGCTACACCTTC
.	TRBV7-2	TRBJ2-1	few	CASSRNALTSNEQFF	TGTGCCAGCAGCCGCAACGCCCTTACTAGTAATGAGCAGTTCTTC
.	TRBV6-5	TRBJ2-7	.	CATHRVAGSYEQYF	TGTGCCACCCACAGGGTCGCTGGGTCCTACGAGCAGTACTTC
.	TRBV5-1	TRBJ1-2	.	CASSLADSSLQGYTF	TGCGCCAGCAGCTTGGCCGACAGTTCCTTGCAGGGCTACACCTTC
TRBD2	TRBV19	TRBJ2-7	.	CASSSRGGSPHREQYF	TGTGCCAGTAGTTCACGCGGCGGGAGTCCCCATCGCGAGCAGTACTTC
TRBD1	TRBV6-6	TRBJ2-1	.	CASSYGQGYNEQFF	TGTGCCAGCAGCTATGGACAGGGGTATAATGAGCAGTTCTTC
TRBD2	TRBV2	TRBJ2-1	.	CASNRLAGVVEQFF	TGTGCCAGCAATCGACTAGCGGGAGTGGTTGAGCAGTTCTTC
.	TRBV10-3	TRBJ1-5	.	CAISPQGGLNDQPQHF	TGTGCCATCAGCCCACAGGGAGGGTTAAACGATCAGCCCCAGCATTTT
.	TRBV5-4	TRBJ2-5	.	CASSRESQETQYF	TGTGCCAGCAGTCGGGAGTCCCAAGAGACCCAGTACTTC
.	TRBV18	TRBJ2-5	.	CASSPLGDSLPRNQETQYF	TGTGCCAGCTCACCATTGGGGGACTCTCTCCCCCGTAACCAAGAGACCCAGTACTTC
.	TRBV7-9	TRBJ1-4	.	CAIALGDNEKLFF	TGTGCCATCGCCTTGGGGGATAATGAAAAACTGTTTTTT
TRBD1	TRBV2	TRBJ2-7	.	CASRQGPALGEQYF	TGTGCCAGCAGACAGGGGCCGGCGCTTGGCGAGCAGTACTTC
.	TRBV5-1	TRBJ2-3	once	CASSLGDSTDTQYF	TGCGCCAGCAGCTTAGGGGACTCCACAGATACGCAGTATTTT
TRBD2	TRBV28	TRBJ2-1	.	CASSLSGTSGHNEQFF	TGTGCCAGCAGTTTATCCGGGACTAGCGGGCACAATGAGCAGTTCTTC